The 24 T cell receptor beta chains reported below all come from one sample, sequenced in a study of cytomegalovirus exposure and HLA in healthy donors. Amplification used 60 Vbeta primers and 13 Jbeta primers. The protocol was immunoSEQ multiplex PCR, while the TCRdb copy is restricted to in-frame clones and leaves out a portion. This repertoire shows fewer than 200,000 clones, 78% found once; its top ten account for 13% to 15%. The material sequenced was PBMCs. Receptors originate from a woman aged 25 to 39 in good health and CMV-seropositive.

The rearrangement uses TRBV6-6 and TRBJ2-7; 9 bases are shared with TRBD1. Per germline, CDR1 MNHNY and CDR2 SVGAGI (reference sequence). The CDR3 extends over 16 amino acids. The V segment lost 0 bases and the J segment 5 bases; nucleotides outside the gene matches: 8. The chain's CDR3 is CASSYSARRTGDEQYF. The CDR3 region has the DNA TGTGCCAGCAGTTACTCGGCCCGAAGGACAGGGGACGAGCAGTACTTC.

This chain links TRBV5-1 with TRBJ2-1; 11 bases are a match to TRBD2. The CDR3 length is 16 residues. After removal of 4 bases from V and 8 bases from J, the junction contained 11 bases not matched to a gene. From germline, CDR1 is SGHRS and CDR2 YFSETQ. CDR3 DNA sequence: TGCGCCAGCAGCCCCCTAACTAGCGGGAGAGGGGATGAGCAGTTCTTC. Residues: CASSPLTSGRGDEQFF. Supplemented by reference TRBV5-1 and TRBJ2-1, the full variable domain reads KAGVTQTPRYLIKTRGQQVTLSCSPISGHRSVSWYQQTPGQGLQFLFEYFSETQRNKGNFPGRFSGRQFSNSRSEMNVSTLELGDSALYLCASSPLTSGRGDEQFFGPGTRLTVL.

The gene calls are TRBV6-5 and TRBJ2-5, with a weak D call TRBD2 (5 bases). The CDR3 extends over 13 amino acids. From germline, CDR1 is MNHEY and CDR2 SVGAGI. Trimming pared 7 bases from V and 2 bases from J, leaving 11 bases between. In DNA form, the CDR3 reads TGTGCCAGCACGCGGGCACTTCAAGAGACCCAGTACTTC. Protein product: CASTRALQETQYF.

The chain is built from TRBV4-2 and TRBJ1-3, with TRBD1 matching 7 bases. V was clipped by 6 bases and J by 4 bases; unmatched bases: 15. This CDR3 is built from 17 residues. Germline CDR1 is LGHNA and CDR2 is YNFKEQ. CDR3 sequence reads: CASRPGLEGAFGNTIYF. CDR3 sequence (DNA): TGTGCCAGCAGGCCAGGTCTCGAGGGGGCATTCGGAAACACCATATATTTT.

The chain recombines TRBV5-4 with TRBJ2-1, with D maybe TRBD2 (6 bases). The CDR3 consists of 15 residues. Per germline, CDR1 SGHNT and CDR2 YYREEE (reference sequence). Trimming cost V 2 bases and J 12 bases, with 21 bases left between them. The CDR3 DNA follows: TGTGCCAGCAGCTTCCCGTCGGGAGAGGGTGGGGGGCAGTTCTTC. This translates into CASSFPSGEGGGQFF.

Remarks on this clone: The identical CDR3 is also encoded by other nucleotide sequences in the sample. V usage is TRBV27 and J usage is TRBJ2-4, with D possibly TRBD2 on 6 matching bases. Germline V CDR1 and CDR2: MNHEY, SMNVEV (reference sequence). The CDR3 covers 13 residues. The V end was cut by 8 bases, the J end by 7 bases, with 15 bases between. The CDR3 DNA is TGTGCCAGCGGCCCCGGGGGAGGTAACATTCAGTACTTC. Translating it yields CASGPGGGNIQYF.

The V call is TRBV9, the J call TRBJ1-1; D possibly corresponds to TRBD1 (5 bases). V was trimmed by 0 bases and J by 4 bases, leaving 13 bases between them. The CDR3 sequence is 15 residues long. Germline V gives CDR1 SGDLS, CDR2 YYNGEE. The CDR3 DNA reads TGTGCCAGCAGCGTAGATCAGGGCATGGGCACTGAAGCTTTCTTT. Its translation: CASSVDQGMGTEAFF.

This chain connects TRBV4-1 to TRBJ1-4; 7 nucleotides align to TRBD1. CDR3 length: 15 amino acids. Germline assignment: CDR1 MGHRA and CDR2 YSYEKL. V dropped 4 bases and J dropped 4; count of bases not matched to a gene: 6. The CDR3 DNA reads TGCGCCAGCAGCCCTCCGACAGGGTATAATGAAAAACTGTTTTTT. Protein sequence: CASSPPTGYNEKLFF.

The V and J genes are TRBV7-9 and TRBJ2-7; tentatively, D is TRBD2 (6 bases). Between the trimmed V and J ends, which lost 5 bases and 4 bases, there was a span of 21 bases. The V gene's germline CDR1 is SEHNR and CDR2 FQNEAQ (reference sequence). There are 16 residues in the CDR3. CDR3 bases: TGTGCCAGCAGCAATAGCCCCGGGACTCCGAAATACGAGCAGTACTTC. Amino acid sequence: CASSNSPGTPKYEQYF.

J is TRBJ2-5 and V is TRBV7-3; weak D call: TRBD1 (6 bases). The CDR3 covers 15 residues. Trimming removed 1 base at V and 7 bases at J, with 16 bases between. Germline CDR1 is SGHTA and CDR2 is FQGTGA. CDR3 sequence reads: CASSLNRVGDGTQYF. CDR3 bases: TGTGCCAGCAGCTTAAACAGGGTAGGGGATGGGACCCAGTACTTC.

The rearrangement links TRBV27 to TRBJ2-3, with 13 bases fitting TRBD2. This CDR3 is built from 16 residues. Germline V lookup: CDR1 MNHEY, CDR2 SMNVEV (reference sequence). J lost 4 bases, V lost 4 bases, and 5 bases had no gene match. The CDR3 DNA reads TGTGCCAGCAGTTGGACTAGCGGGGGCTTTGCAGATACGCAGTATTTT. Its translation is CASSWTSGGFADTQYF.

The table lists this clone with a few counts. V is TRBV6-6 and J is TRBJ1-4; no clear D gene. Germline lookup yields CDR1 MNHNY and CDR2 SVGAGI (reference sequence). CDR3 length: 14 residues. The V gene lost 6 bases and the J gene lost 7 bases, with 15 bases spanning the gap. The chain's CDR3 is CASSPPGSTEKLFF. For the CDR3, the DNA is TGTGCCAGCAGCCCCCCGGGGTCGACTGAAAAACTGTTTTTT.

The J gene is TRBJ2-5, the V gene TRBV2; TRBD1 matches 8 bases. The V segment lost 3 bases and the J segment 7 bases; nucleotides outside the gene matches: 10. Germline loops: CDR1 SNHLY, CDR2 FYNNEI. The CDR3 is 15 amino acids. Here the CDR3 reads CASSDRGREEWTQYF. CDR3 sequence (DNA): TGTGCCAGCAGTGACAGGGGGCGTGAAGAGTGGACCCAGTACTTC.

The chain joins TRBV28 to TRBJ1-2; 7 bases are shared with TRBD1. V lost 5 bases and J lost 8; bases outside the gene matches: 14. The length of the CDR3 is 15 residues. The germline V gene has CDR1 MDHEN and CDR2 SYDVKM. CDR3 loop: CASSPIPQGGRGYTF. CDR3 DNA: TGTGCCAGCAGTCCCATACCCCAGGGGGGCCGGGGCTACACCTTC.

This chain's CDR3 is CASHLQGNTYNEQFF. For the CDR3, the DNA is TGTGCTAGCCATCTACAGGGGAATACATACAATGAGCAGTTCTTC. This sequence joins TRBV12-5 and TRBJ2-1, with 7 bases that match TRBD1. There are 15 residues in the CDR3. Germline loops: CDR1 LGHNT, CDR2 FRNRAP. With V trimmed by 9 bases and J by 4 bases, 12 bases remained unmatched.

This clone was seen only a few times. This chain uses TRBV7-9 with TRBJ2-7; 12 nucleotides match TRBD2. Germline V gives CDR1 SEHNR, CDR2 FQNEAQ (reference sequence). J lost 4 bases, V lost 5 bases, and 9 bases had no gene match. This CDR3 region has 16 residues. The CDR3, as DNA: TGTGCCAGCAGCCGACTAGCGGGGGCGCTGAATTACGAGCAGTACTTC. Its protein is CASSRLAGALNYEQYF.

This chain uses TRBV6-1 with TRBJ2-5; tentatively, D is TRBD2 (6 bases). This CDR3 contains 13 residues. Germline CDR1 MNHNS, CDR2 SASEGT. The CDR3 protein is CASGRDPKETQYF. CDR3 sequence (DNA): TGTGCAAGCGGGCGGGATCCTAAAGAGACCCAGTACTTC.

The chain is built from TRBV29-1 and TRBJ2-1; D not certain. The CDR3 loop spans 16 amino acids. CDR1 is SQVTM and CDR2 is ANQGSEA in the germline V gene. Trimming pared 3 bases from V and 1 base from J, leaving 16 bases between. The CDR3 reads CSVEAEDRRSYNEQFF. The CDR3 DNA reads TGCAGCGTTGAGGCTGAAGATAGGCGGTCCTACAATGAGCAGTTCTTC.

The sample holds one count of this clone. The chain has TRBV4-2 and TRBJ2-7; D is unresolved. Germline assignment: CDR1 LGHNA and CDR2 YNFKEQ. This CDR3 spans 13 amino acids. Trimming took 5 bases from V and 5 from J, leaving 13 bases between them. CDR3: CASSAARFNEQYF. The CDR3 DNA follows: TGTGCCAGCAGCGCCGCCCGGTTTAACGAGCAGTACTTC.

The V call is TRBV7-2, the J call TRBJ2-7; TRBD2 matches 9 bases. This CDR3 is 13 amino acids long. V lost 2 bases to trimming and J lost 12 bases; unmatched junction nucleotides: 8. Germline CDR1 is SGHTA and CDR2 is FQGNSA. The CDR3 sequence is CASSLLAGPATYF. The CDR3 DNA is TGTGCCAGCAGCTTACTAGCGGGACCAGCAACGTACTTC.

This chain connects TRBV4-1 to TRBJ1-5; D possibly corresponds to TRBD1 (5 bases). The CDR3 has 14 residues. Germline V lookup: CDR1 MGHRA, CDR2 YSYEKL. V was trimmed by 3 bases and J by 10 bases, leaving 16 bases between them. For the CDR3, the DNA is TGCGCCAGCAGCCATATGGGGGGGAAAGGACCCCAGCATTTT. It yields the protein CASSHMGGKGPQHF.

CDR3 in DNA: TGTGCCAGCAGTGAAACTCGGGACAGGGGGCCGGGCACTGAAGCTTTCTTT. Translating it yields CASSETRDRGPGTEAFF. The chain employs TRBV2 and TRBJ1-1; TRBD1 aligns across 12 bases. J was trimmed by 4 bases and V by 2 bases; bases with no gene match: 8. From germline, CDR1 is SNHLY and CDR2 FYNNEI. There are 17 residues in the CDR3.

The chain joins TRBV21-1 to TRBJ2-5; the table's D call, TRBD2, was not checked against the DNA. TRBV21-1 is assigned pseudogene status. The CDR3 totals 16 residues. The CDR3 nucleotides read TGTGCCAGCCTCGGACTAGCGGGACAGTCCCCAGAGACCCAGTACTTC. Translated: CASLGLAGQSPETQYF.

This chain connects TRBV4-1 to TRBJ2-7; TRBD2 aligns across 11 bases. V shed 1 base and J 2 bases; nucleotides not matched to a gene: 22. The CDR3 runs 22 residues. Germline CDR1 is MGHRA and CDR2 is YSYEKL. CDR3 nucleotides: TGCGCCAGCAGCCAAGGAGTATATAGCGGGAGGGCTCACTCTTCCAATCCCTACGAGCAGTACTTC. Translation gives CASSQGVYSGRAHSSNPYEQYF.